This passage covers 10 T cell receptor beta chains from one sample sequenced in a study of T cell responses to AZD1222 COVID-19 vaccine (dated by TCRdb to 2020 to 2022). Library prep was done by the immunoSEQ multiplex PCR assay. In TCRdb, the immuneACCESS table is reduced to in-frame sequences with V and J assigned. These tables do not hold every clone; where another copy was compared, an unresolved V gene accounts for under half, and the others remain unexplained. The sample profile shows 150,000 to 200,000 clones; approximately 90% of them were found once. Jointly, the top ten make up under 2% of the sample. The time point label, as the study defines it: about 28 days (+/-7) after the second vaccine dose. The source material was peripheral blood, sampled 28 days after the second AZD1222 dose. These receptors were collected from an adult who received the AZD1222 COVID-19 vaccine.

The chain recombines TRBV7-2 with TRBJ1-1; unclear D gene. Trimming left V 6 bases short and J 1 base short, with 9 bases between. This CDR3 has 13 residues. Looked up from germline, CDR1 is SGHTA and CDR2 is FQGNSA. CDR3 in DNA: TGTGCCAGCAGATTAACAAGGAACACTGAAGCTTTCTTT. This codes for CASRLTRNTEAFF.

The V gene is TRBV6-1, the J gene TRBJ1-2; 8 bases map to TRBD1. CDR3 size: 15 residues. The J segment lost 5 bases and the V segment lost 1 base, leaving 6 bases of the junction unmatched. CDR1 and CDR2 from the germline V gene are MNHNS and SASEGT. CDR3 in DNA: TGTGCCAGCAGTGAAGGGCAGGGGGCATCATATGGCTACACCTTC. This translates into CASSEGQGASYGYTF.

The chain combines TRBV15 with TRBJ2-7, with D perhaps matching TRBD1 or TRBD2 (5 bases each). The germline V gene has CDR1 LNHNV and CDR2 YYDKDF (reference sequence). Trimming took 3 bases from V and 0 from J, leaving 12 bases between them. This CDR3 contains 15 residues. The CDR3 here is CATSRGRINSYEQYF. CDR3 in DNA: TGTGCCACCAGCAGGGGACGGATAAACTCCTACGAGCAGTACTTC.

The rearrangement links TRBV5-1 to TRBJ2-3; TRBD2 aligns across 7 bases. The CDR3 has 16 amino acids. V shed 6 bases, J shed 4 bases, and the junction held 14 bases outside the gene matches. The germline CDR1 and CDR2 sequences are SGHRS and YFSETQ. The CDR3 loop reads CASKGIAGAGADTQYF. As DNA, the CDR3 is TGCGCCAGCAAGGGAATCGCGGGAGCAGGCGCAGATACGCAGTATTTT.

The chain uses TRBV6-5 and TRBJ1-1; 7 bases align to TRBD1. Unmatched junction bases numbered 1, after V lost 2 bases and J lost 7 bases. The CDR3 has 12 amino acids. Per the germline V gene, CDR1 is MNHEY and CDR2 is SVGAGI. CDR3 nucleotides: TGTGCCAGCAGTTACCGACAGGGTGAAGCTTTCTTT. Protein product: CASSYRQGEAFF.

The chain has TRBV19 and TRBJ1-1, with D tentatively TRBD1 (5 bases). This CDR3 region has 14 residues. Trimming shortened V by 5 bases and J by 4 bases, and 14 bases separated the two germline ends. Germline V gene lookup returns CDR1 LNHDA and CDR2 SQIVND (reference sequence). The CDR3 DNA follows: TGTGCCAGTAGTGCGCCCTGGGGGAGCACTGAAGCTTTCTTT. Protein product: CASSAPWGSTEAFF.

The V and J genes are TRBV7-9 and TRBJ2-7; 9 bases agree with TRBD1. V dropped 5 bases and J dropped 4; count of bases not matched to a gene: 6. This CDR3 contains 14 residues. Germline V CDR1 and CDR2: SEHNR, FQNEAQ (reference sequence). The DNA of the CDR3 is TGTGCCAGCAGCCAGGACAGGGGTTGGTACGAGCAGTACTTC. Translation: CASSQDRGWYEQYF.

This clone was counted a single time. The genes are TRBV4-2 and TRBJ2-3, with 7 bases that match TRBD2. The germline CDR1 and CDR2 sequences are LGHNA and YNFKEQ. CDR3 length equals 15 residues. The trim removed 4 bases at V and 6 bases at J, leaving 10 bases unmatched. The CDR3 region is CASSPMTGTTDTQYF. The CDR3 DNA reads TGTGCCAGCAGCCCCATGACCGGGACTACGGATACGCAGTATTTT.

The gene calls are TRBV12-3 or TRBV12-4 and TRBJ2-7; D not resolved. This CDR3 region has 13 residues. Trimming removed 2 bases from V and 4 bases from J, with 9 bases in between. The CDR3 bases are TGTGCCAGCAGTTTATTGGGTCGGTACGAGCAGTACTTC. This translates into CASSLLGRYEQYF.

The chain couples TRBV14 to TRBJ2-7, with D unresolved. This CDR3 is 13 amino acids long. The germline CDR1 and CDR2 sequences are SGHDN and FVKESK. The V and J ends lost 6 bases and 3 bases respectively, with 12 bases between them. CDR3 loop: CASSSRAHYEQYF. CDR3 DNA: TGTGCCAGCAGTTCAAGAGCACACTACGAGCAGTACTTC.